This T cell receptor (beta chain) was sequenced in a study of control samples from healthy donors and cancer patients. The assay was immunoSEQ multiplex PCR, and TCRdb's table has in-frame clones only and misses some. The sample holds around 100,000 clones; over 85% are singletons and the top ten take less than 3.5%. This CDR3 has 18 residues. V lost 0 bases and J lost 0; bases outside the gene matches: 9. Germline CDR1 is SGDLS and CDR2 is YYNGEE. V and J are TRBV9 and TRBJ1-3; 7 bases align to TRBD1. The sequencing input was blood. This clonotype was obtained from a human donor in good health. The donor label of this sample is uncertain. This chain's CDR3 is CASSVAPFDRDSGNTIYF. CDR3 sequence (DNA): TGTGCCAGCAGCGTAGCTCCCTTTGACAGGGACTCTGGAAACACCATATATTTT.